This T cell receptor beta chain was sequenced for a study of post-analysis software for immune sequencing data. Study findings and constraints: Those with multiple sclerosis, the patient group, showed significantly lower normalized Chao1 diversity than controls. When the samples were clustered directly with F measure, those that had been prepared in the same batch showed strong co-clustering. When patients were compared with controls, about 5 TRBV segments were more frequent, TRBV5-6, TRBV5-1 and TRBV20-1 among them.

Germline assignment: CDR1 KGHSH and CDR2 LQKENI. CDR3 length: 15 residues. Unique molecular identifiers were built into the TCR beta cDNA libraries. TCRdb itself ran the PCR reads through MiXCR, one entry per CDR3 protein. This table has a few hundred thousand distinct CDR3 sequences, over 35% appearing once. Details on this clonotype: What it binds is unknown. At one end, the junction sequence differs from germline, possibly due to a read error.

The TCR sequence derives from a girl aged 10-17 years with multiple sclerosis. Sequenced material: blood. The V and J genes are TRBV18 and TRBJ2-3, with D possibly matching TRBD2 (6 bases). CDR3 in DNA: TGTGCCAACTCACCGGGCGCGGGAACCACAGATACGCAGTATTTT. It yields the protein CANSPGAGTTDTQYF. Variable domain in full (rest from reference TRBV18 and TRBJ2-3): NAGVMQNPRHLVRRRGQEARLRCSPMKGHSHVYWYRQLPEEGLKFMVYLQKENIIDESGMPKERFSAEFPKEGPSILRIQQVVRGDSAAYFCANSPGAGTTDTQYFGPGTRLTVL.